This T cell receptor beta chain was observed in a study of shared clonotypes between healthy human individuals. Overall study findings and caveats: Sampling was confined to blood; repertoires within tissues likely differ. Rarefaction showed sorted-subset sequencing was incomplete despite large depth. Sharing across four donors was highest in naive CD4 (around 5%) and lowest in memory CD8 (approximately 0.4%).

Generated by immunoSEQ multiplex PCR, the TCRdb table keeps only in-frame clones and is missing some. The sample holds about 2 million clones; 90% to 95% are singletons and the top ten take 0.1% to 0.15%. This CDR3 contains 14 residues. The trim removed 8 bases at V and 1 base at J, leaving 4 bases unmatched. From germline, CDR1 is ENHRY and CDR2 SYGVKD. This clone was detected a few times. Antigen specificity is unknown. Sample: naive CD4+ T cells sorted from blood. Subset reported: CD45RA+ positively selected. The sequence was collected from a man aged 18 to 30 in good health. This chain uses TRBV10-3 with TRBJ1-3; TRBD1 aligns across 8 bases. The CDR3 loop reads CAIGQGYSGNTIYF. The CDR3 DNA sequence: TGTGCCATCGGACAGGGATATTCTGGAAACACCATATATTTT.